The rows below give T cell receptor beta chains drawn from one sample of a study of cytomegalovirus exposure and HLA in healthy donors. The assay was immunoSEQ multiplex PCR, and TCRdb's table has in-frame clones only and misses some. The listing contains roughly 120,000 clones. The sequencing input was PBMCs. Receptors originate from a man aged 40-49 years in good health and CMV-seronegative. Each CDR3 is given with its conserved first and last residue.

j_gene: TRBJ2-1
v_gene: TRBV7-9
CDR3aa: CASSLDLAGAHNEQFF

j_gene: TRBJ2-5
v_gene: TRBV7-9
CDR3aa: CASRRDFQETQYF

j_gene: TRBJ2-1
v_gene: TRBV5-1
CDR3aa: CASSLGLHNEQFF

j_gene: TRBJ2-2
v_gene: TRBV27
CDR3aa: CASSLAVTGELFF

j_gene: TRBJ2-7
v_gene: TRBV7-9
CDR3aa: CASSLMAGGPYEQYF

j_gene: TRBJ1-2
v_gene: TRBV7-8
CDR3aa: CASSPGLGADMGYTF

j_gene: TRBJ1-2
v_gene: TRBV10-3
CDR3aa: CAISEEGPPYGYTF

j_gene: .
v_gene: TRBV29-1
CDR3aa: CSVEGAGGPYEQYF

j_gene: TRBJ2-2
v_gene: TRBV2
CDR3aa: CASSEQTNTGELFF

j_gene: TRBJ1-2
v_gene: TRBV12-1
CDR3aa: CASSSDRGPGGYTF

j_gene: TRBJ2-5
v_gene: TRBV5-5
CDR3aa: CASSWTEETQYF

j_gene: TRBJ2-6
v_gene: TRBV2
CDR3aa: CATRTSGGRSGANVLTF

j_gene: TRBJ2-7
v_gene: TRBV5-4
CDR3aa: CASSLESGGVEQYF

j_gene: TRBJ2-7
v_gene: TRBV11-3
CDR3aa: CASSLAGEANYEQYF

j_gene: TRBJ2-7
v_gene: TRBV28
CDR3aa: CASSLYGQGAGEQYF

j_gene: TRBJ2-2
v_gene: TRBV27
CDR3aa: CASRRGTVNTGELFF

j_gene: TRBJ1-1
v_gene: TRBV5-1
CDR3aa: CASRAQGVTTEAFF

j_gene: TRBJ2-7
v_gene: TRBV5-6
CDR3aa: CASSFGGPGVEQYF

j_gene: TRBJ2-7
v_gene: TRBV11-2
CDR3aa: CASSPRLQGNEQYF

j_gene: TRBJ2-1
v_gene: TRBV10-3
CDR3aa: CAISAQGLVGYNEQFF

j_gene: TRBJ2-1
v_gene: TRBV11-1
CDR3aa: CASSQDRGLYNEQFF

j_gene: TRBJ2-2
v_gene: TRBV9
CDR3aa: CASSLNTGELFF